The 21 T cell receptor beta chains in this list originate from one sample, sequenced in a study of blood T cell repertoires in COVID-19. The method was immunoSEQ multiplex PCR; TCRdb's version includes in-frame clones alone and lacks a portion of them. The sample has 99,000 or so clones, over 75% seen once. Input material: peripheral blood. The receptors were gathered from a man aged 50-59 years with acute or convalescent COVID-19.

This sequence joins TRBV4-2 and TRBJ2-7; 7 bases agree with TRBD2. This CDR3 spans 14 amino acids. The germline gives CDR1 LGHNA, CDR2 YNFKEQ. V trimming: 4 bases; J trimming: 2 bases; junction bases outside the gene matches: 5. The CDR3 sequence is CASSPPRGTYEQYF. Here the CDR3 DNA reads TGTGCCAGCAGCCCCCCGCGGGGGACCTACGAGCAGTACTTC.

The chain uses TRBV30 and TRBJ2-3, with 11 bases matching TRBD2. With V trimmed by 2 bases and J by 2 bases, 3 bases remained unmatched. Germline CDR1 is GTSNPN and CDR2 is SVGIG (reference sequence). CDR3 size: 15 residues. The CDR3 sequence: CAWSPGLADTDTQYF. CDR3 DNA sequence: TGTGCCTGGAGTCCGGGACTAGCGGACACAGATACGCAGTATTTT.

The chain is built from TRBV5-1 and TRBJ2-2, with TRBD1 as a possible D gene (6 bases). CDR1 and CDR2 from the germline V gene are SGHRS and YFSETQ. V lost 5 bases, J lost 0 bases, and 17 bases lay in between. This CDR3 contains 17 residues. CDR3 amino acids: CASSSLGTPANTGELFF. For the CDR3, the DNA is TGCGCCAGCAGTTCTCTTGGGACACCCGCGAACACCGGGGAGCTGTTTTTT.

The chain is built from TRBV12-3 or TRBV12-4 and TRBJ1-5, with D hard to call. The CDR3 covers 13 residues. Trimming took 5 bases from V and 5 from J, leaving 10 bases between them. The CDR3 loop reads CASSTGIYQPQHF. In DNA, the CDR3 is TGTGCCAGCAGTACCGGGATCTATCAGCCCCAGCATTTT.

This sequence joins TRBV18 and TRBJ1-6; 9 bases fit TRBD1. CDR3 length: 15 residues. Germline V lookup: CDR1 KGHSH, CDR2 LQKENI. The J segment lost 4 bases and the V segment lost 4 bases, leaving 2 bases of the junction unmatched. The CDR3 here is CASSRDRGYNSPLHF. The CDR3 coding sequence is TGTGCCAGCTCACGCGACAGGGGGTATAATTCACCCCTCCACTTT. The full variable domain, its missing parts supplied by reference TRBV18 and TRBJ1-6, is NAGVMQNPRHLVRRRGQEARLRCSPMKGHSHVYWYRQLPEEGLKFMVYLQKENIIDESGMPKERFSAEFPKEGPSILRIQQVVRGDSAAYFCASSRDRGYNSPLHFGNGTRLTVT.

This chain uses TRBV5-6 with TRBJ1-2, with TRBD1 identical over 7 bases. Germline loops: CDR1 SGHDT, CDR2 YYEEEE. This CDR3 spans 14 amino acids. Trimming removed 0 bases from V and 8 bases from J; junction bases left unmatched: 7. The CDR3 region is CASSLGQGVSGYTF. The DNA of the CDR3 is TGTGCCAGCAGCTTGGGACAGGGTGTTAGCGGCTACACCTTC.

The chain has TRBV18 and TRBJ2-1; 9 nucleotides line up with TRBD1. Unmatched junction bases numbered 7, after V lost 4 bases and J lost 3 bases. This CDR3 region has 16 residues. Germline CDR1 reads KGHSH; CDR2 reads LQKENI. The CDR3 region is CASSQLDRGLYNEQFF. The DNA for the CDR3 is TGTGCCAGCTCACAACTGGACAGGGGACTCTACAATGAGCAGTTCTTC. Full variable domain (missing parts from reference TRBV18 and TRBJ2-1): NAGVMQNPRHLVRRRGQEARLRCSPMKGHSHVYWYRQLPEEGLKFMVYLQKENIIDESGMPKERFSAEFPKEGPSILRIQQVVRGDSAAYFCASSQLDRGLYNEQFFGPGTRLTVL.

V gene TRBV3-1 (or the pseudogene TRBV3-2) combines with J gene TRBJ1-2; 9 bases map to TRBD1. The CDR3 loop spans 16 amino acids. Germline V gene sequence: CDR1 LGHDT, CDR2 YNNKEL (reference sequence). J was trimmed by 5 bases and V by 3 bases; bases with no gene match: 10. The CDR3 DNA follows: TGTGCCAGCAGCCAGACCCGGGACAGGGCTTATTATGGCTACACCTTC. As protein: CASSQTRDRAYYGYTF.

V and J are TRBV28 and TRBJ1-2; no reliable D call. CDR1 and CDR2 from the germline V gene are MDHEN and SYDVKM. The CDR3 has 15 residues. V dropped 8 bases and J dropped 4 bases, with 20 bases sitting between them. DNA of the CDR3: TGTGCCAGCGACCCCGGGGAGAGATTCTTCTATGGCTACACCTTC. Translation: CASDPGERFFYGYTF.

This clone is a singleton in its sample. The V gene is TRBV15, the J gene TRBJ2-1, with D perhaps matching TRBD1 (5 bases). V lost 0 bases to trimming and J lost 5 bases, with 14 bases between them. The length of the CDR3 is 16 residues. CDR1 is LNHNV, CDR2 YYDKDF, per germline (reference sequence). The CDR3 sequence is CATSREYPGQNNEQFF. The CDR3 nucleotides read TGTGCCACCAGCAGAGAATACCCAGGACAAAACAATGAGCAGTTCTTC.

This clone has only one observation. The CDR3 protein is CASSLNREGTDTQYF. The CDR3 region has the DNA TGCGCCAGCAGCCTGAACAGGGAAGGCACAGATACGCAGTATTTT. The chain uses TRBV5-1 and TRBJ2-3; the D gene is possibly TRBD1 (6 bases). The germline gives CDR1 SGHRS, CDR2 YFSETQ. With 4 bases removed from V and 1 base from J, the gap between germline ends came to 13 bases. CDR3 length: 15 amino acids.

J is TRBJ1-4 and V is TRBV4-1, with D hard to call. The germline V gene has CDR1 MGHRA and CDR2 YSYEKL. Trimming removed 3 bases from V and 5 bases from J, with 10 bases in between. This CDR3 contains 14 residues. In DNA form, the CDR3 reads TGCGCCAGCAGCCATAGTGGAGGGAATGAAAAACTGTTTTTT. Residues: CASSHSGGNEKLFF.

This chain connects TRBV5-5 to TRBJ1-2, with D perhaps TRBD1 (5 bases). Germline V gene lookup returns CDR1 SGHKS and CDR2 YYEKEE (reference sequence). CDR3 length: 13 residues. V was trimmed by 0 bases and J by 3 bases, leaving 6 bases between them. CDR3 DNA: TGTGCCAGCAGCTTGGCAGGGCACTATGGCTACACCTTC. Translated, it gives CASSLAGHYGYTF.

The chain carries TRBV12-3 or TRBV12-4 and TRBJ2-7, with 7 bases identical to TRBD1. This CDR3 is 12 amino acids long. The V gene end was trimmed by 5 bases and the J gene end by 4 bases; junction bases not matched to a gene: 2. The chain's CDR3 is CASSLQGYEQYF. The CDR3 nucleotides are TGTGCCAGCAGTCTACAGGGGTACGAGCAGTACTTC.

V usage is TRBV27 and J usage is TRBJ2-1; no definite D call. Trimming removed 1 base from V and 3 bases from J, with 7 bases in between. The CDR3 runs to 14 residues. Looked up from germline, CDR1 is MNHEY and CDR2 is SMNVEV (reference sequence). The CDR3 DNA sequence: TGTGCCAGCAGTTTATGGGCTGACTACAATGAGCAGTTCTTC. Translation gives CASSLWADYNEQFF.

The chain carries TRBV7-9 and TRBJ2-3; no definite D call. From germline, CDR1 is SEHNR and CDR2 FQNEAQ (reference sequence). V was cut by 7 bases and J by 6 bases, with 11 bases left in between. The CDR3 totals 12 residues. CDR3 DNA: TGTGCCAGCAAACTCACCGGGGATACGCAGTATTTT. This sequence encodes CASKLTGDTQYF. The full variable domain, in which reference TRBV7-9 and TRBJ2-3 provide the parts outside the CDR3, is DTGVSQNPRHKITKRGQNVTFRCDPISEHNRLYWYRQTLGQGPEFLTYFQNEAQLEKSRLLSDRFSAERPKGSFSTLEIQRTEQGDSAMYLCASKLTGDTQYFGPGTRLTVL.

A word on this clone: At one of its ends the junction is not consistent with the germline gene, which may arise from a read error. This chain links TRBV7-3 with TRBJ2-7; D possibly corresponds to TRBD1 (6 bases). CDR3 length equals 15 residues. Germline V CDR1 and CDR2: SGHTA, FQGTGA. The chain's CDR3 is CASSSFQGYSHEQYF. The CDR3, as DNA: TGTGCCAGCAGCTCCTTTCAGGGGTACTCCCACGAGCAGTACTTC.

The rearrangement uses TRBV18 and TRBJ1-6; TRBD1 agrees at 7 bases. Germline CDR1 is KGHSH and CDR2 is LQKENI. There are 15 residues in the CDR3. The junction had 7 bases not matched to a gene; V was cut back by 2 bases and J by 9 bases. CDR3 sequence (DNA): TGTGCCAGCTCACCAGAGGCAGGGGGGAGTTCACCCCTCCACTTT. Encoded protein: CASSPEAGGSSPLHF.

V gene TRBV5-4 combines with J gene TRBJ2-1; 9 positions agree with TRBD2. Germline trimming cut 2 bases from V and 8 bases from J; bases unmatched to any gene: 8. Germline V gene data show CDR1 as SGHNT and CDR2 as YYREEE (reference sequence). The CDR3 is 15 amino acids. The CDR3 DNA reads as TGTGCCAGCAGCTTACTAGCGGGCGAAACCGATGAGCAGTTCTTC. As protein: CASSLLAGETDEQFF.

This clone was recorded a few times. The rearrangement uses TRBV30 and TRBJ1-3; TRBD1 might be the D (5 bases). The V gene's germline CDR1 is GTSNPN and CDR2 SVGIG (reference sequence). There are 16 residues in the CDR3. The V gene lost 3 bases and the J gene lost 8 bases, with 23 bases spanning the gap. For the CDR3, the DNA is TGTGCCTGGAGCCCCCTTGGAGTCAGGGTGGAATACACCATATATTTT. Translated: CAWSPLGVRVEYTIYF.

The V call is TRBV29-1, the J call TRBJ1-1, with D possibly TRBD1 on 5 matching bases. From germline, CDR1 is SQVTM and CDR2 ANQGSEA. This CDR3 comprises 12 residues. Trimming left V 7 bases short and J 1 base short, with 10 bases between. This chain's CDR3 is CSARQQNTEAFF. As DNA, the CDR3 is TGCAGCGCTCGACAGCAGAACACTGAAGCTTTCTTT.